This T cell receptor beta chain was observed in a study of response to subunit inactivated influenza vaccine. General study results and limits: Authors suggested each seasonal influenza vaccination recruits few new T cells.

This CDR3 has 15 residues. Each CDR3 protein gets one entry after TCRdb re-called the RT-PCR reads with MiXCR. The repertoire consists of a few hundred thousand distinct CDR3 sequences, with approximately 23% occurring once and the leading ten covering around 10%. With respect to this clonotype: Its target is unknown.

The sample here was PBMCs from blood, taken less than 22 months after vaccination. The chain links TRBV21-1 to TRBJ2-7; the table's TRBD1 call for D was not verified on the DNA. TRBV21-1 is designated a pseudogene. The receptor was derived from a man between 50 and 69 years old who received an inactivated influenza vaccine. The CDR3 here is CASSRQGQGAEEQYF. As DNA, the CDR3 is TGTGCCAGCAGCAGACAGGGACAGGGGGCGGAAGAGCAGTACTTC.